The 9 T cell receptor beta chains presented below share a single source sample, sequenced in a study of glioma-infiltrating T cells after dendritic cell vaccination. Assay: immunoSEQ multiplex PCR; the TCRdb copy retains only in-frame clones and omits some. The table records 100,000 or so clones, 85% to 90% of them present only once. The sequencing used blood, collected before dendritic cell vaccination. These TCRs come from a human donor with glioblastoma.

The chain has TRBV25-1 and TRBJ2-1, with 9 bases fitting TRBD2. The CDR3 consists of 18 residues. Looked up from germline, CDR1 is MGHDK and CDR2 is SYGVNS. Trimming at V came to 4 bases and at J to 2 bases, leaving 12 bases not matched to a gene. The CDR3, as DNA: TGTGCCAGCAGTGGGGGTTCCGGCGGGAGGGCAGCCTACAATGAGCAGTTCTTC. Amino acid sequence: CASSGGSGGRAAYNEQFF.

This clone has just one count. The genes are TRBV9 and TRBJ2-7; tentatively, D is TRBD1 (7 bases). Germline V lookup: CDR1 SGDLS, CDR2 YYNGEE. The CDR3 is 15 amino acids. V shed 0 bases and J shed 3 bases, with 13 bases lying between them. As DNA, the CDR3 is TGTGCCAGCAGCGTAGACGCAGGGGGAGGCTACGAGCAGTACTTC. It codes for CASSVDAGGGYEQYF.

The gene calls are TRBV6-1 and TRBJ2-3; D gene uncertain. CDR3 size: 13 residues. V lost 7 bases and J 5 bases, leaving 13 bases between the germline ends. Germline CDR1 is MNHNS and CDR2 is SASEGT. In DNA, the CDR3 is TGTGCCAGCATGGAGAATGCTGGAGATACGCAGTATTTT. Protein product: CASMENAGDTQYF.

The chain links TRBV7-7 to TRBJ1-2, with 11 bases identical to TRBD1. V was pared by 0 bases and J by 4 bases, with 7 bases of the junction left unmatched. The CDR3 is made up of 17 amino acids. Germline V gene lookup returns CDR1 SSHAT and CDR2 FNYEAQ (reference sequence). The CDR3 is CASSLADRGRLFYGYTF. Written as DNA, the CDR3 is TGTGCCAGCAGCTTAGCGGACAGGGGGCGGCTCTTCTATGGCTACACCTTC.

The CDR3 protein is CASSKGQGDNYEQYF. The CDR3 bases are TGTGCCAGCAGCAAAGGACAGGGGGATAATTACGAGCAGTACTTC. The chain links TRBV7-2 to TRBJ2-7, with 10 bases matching TRBD1. This CDR3 spans 15 amino acids. Germline V gives CDR1 SGHTA, CDR2 FQGNSA. Trimming removed 5 bases from V and 4 bases from J; junction bases left unmatched: 8.

The V and J genes are TRBV28 and TRBJ2-6; D is perhaps TRBD2 (5 bases). V shed 2 bases and J shed 3 bases, with 11 bases lying between them. The CDR3 covers 16 residues. Germline V gene lookup returns CDR1 MDHEN and CDR2 SYDVKM. The CDR3 protein is CASSLVPGSGANVLTF. The CDR3 nucleotides are TGTGCCAGCAGTTTAGTACCGGGGAGTGGGGCCAACGTCCTGACTTTC.

The gene calls are TRBV25-1 and TRBJ2-2, with a tentative D call TRBD1 (5 bases). Germline values: CDR1 MGHDK, CDR2 SYGVNS. The CDR3 runs to 16 residues. V was shortened by 4 bases and J by 4 bases, with 16 bases between the two germline ends. CDR3 nucleotides: TGTGCCAGCAGTGTTCCAGGGATGCTAGGCACCGGGGAGCTGTTTTTT. Amino acids: CASSVPGMLGTGELFF.

In its sample, this clone was seen once. The chain carries TRBV5-4 and TRBJ2-7, with 8 bases that match TRBD1. The CDR3 loop spans 17 amino acids. The J segment lost 2 bases and the V segment lost 0 bases, leaving 10 bases of the junction unmatched. The germline V gene encodes CDR1 SGHNT and CDR2 YYREEE (reference sequence). CDR3: CASSLEDREVLAYEQYF. CDR3 coding DNA: TGTGCCAGCAGCTTGGAGGACAGGGAAGTTTTAGCCTACGAGCAGTACTTC.

The sample holds a few counts of this clone. This chain connects TRBV27 to TRBJ1-4; 9 bases agree with TRBD1. This CDR3 has 15 amino acids. V shed 5 bases and J 3 bases; nucleotides not matched to a gene: 4. CDR1 and CDR2 from the germline V gene are MNHEY and SMNVEV (reference sequence). The CDR3 nucleotides are TGTGCCAGCAGTCCCAGACAGGGGGCTAATGAAAAACTGTTTTTT. This codes for CASSPRQGANEKLFF.